This T cell receptor (beta chain) was found in a study of blood T cells in healthy people across ages. Study results and caveats: It was held that the diversity estimates obtained from one million T cells were underestimates.

The donors, aged about 6 to 95, were healthy Caucasians from Russia. The study isolated at least 6.5 million PBMCs from each sample. The CDR3 extends over 16 amino acids. Using a J-beta primer mix together with a sample-barcoded 5' primer, a second PCR was run for roughly 6 to 11 cycles. MiXCR was run by TCRdb on the 5' RACE reads, yielding one entry per CDR3 protein. The sample shows approximately 1.5 million distinct CDR3 sequences, approximately 39% of them seen only once. This clonotype has a handful of counts. The antigen remains undetermined. This clonotype was sampled from a woman under 30 in good health. The rearrangement joins TRBV21-1 to TRBJ1-5. TRBV21-1 is noted as a pseudogene. The sample comprised blood. The CDR3 loop is CASSKGEGRVRQPQHF. The CDR3 DNA sequence: TGTGCCAGCAGCAAAGGGGAGGGAAGGGTGCGTCAGCCCCAGCATTTT.